This T cell receptor (beta chain) was profiled in a study of a mutant IDH1 vaccine in newly diagnosed glioma. Study as a whole: Every participant had undergone radiotherapy, temozolomide, or both before, and most underwent both. Findings and limits, study-wide: Vaccination induced immune responses in roughly 93% of patients.

Profiled with immunoSEQ multiplex PCR; TCRdb holds only in-frame clones, not every one. In the table there are approximately 36,000 clones, roughly three quarters of which are singletons. V dropped 0 bases and J dropped 5; count of bases not matched to a gene: 4. Germline values: CDR1 SGHRS, CDR2 YFSETQ. The CDR3 has 17 residues. As for this clone: Antigen specificity is unknown.

Described time point: baseline, week 1 (first vaccination visit). Treatment denoted: pre-vaccination baseline after standard-of-care therapy. Astrocytomas found in donors were new, WHO grade 3 or 4, IDH1-mutant and ATRX-lost. The specimen was PBMCs, collected from a glioma patient treated with radiotherapy, temozolomide or both. The source of this sequence is a man in his forties with glioma. Some clones in this sample may be carry-over from other donors' samples. The V call is TRBV5-1, the J call TRBJ2-1; the match to TRBD2 covers 14 bases. CDR3 nucleotide sequence: TGCGCCAGCAGCTTGGGGACTAGCGGGGGGTCAAACAATGAGCAGTTCTTC. As protein: CASSLGTSGGSNNEQFF.